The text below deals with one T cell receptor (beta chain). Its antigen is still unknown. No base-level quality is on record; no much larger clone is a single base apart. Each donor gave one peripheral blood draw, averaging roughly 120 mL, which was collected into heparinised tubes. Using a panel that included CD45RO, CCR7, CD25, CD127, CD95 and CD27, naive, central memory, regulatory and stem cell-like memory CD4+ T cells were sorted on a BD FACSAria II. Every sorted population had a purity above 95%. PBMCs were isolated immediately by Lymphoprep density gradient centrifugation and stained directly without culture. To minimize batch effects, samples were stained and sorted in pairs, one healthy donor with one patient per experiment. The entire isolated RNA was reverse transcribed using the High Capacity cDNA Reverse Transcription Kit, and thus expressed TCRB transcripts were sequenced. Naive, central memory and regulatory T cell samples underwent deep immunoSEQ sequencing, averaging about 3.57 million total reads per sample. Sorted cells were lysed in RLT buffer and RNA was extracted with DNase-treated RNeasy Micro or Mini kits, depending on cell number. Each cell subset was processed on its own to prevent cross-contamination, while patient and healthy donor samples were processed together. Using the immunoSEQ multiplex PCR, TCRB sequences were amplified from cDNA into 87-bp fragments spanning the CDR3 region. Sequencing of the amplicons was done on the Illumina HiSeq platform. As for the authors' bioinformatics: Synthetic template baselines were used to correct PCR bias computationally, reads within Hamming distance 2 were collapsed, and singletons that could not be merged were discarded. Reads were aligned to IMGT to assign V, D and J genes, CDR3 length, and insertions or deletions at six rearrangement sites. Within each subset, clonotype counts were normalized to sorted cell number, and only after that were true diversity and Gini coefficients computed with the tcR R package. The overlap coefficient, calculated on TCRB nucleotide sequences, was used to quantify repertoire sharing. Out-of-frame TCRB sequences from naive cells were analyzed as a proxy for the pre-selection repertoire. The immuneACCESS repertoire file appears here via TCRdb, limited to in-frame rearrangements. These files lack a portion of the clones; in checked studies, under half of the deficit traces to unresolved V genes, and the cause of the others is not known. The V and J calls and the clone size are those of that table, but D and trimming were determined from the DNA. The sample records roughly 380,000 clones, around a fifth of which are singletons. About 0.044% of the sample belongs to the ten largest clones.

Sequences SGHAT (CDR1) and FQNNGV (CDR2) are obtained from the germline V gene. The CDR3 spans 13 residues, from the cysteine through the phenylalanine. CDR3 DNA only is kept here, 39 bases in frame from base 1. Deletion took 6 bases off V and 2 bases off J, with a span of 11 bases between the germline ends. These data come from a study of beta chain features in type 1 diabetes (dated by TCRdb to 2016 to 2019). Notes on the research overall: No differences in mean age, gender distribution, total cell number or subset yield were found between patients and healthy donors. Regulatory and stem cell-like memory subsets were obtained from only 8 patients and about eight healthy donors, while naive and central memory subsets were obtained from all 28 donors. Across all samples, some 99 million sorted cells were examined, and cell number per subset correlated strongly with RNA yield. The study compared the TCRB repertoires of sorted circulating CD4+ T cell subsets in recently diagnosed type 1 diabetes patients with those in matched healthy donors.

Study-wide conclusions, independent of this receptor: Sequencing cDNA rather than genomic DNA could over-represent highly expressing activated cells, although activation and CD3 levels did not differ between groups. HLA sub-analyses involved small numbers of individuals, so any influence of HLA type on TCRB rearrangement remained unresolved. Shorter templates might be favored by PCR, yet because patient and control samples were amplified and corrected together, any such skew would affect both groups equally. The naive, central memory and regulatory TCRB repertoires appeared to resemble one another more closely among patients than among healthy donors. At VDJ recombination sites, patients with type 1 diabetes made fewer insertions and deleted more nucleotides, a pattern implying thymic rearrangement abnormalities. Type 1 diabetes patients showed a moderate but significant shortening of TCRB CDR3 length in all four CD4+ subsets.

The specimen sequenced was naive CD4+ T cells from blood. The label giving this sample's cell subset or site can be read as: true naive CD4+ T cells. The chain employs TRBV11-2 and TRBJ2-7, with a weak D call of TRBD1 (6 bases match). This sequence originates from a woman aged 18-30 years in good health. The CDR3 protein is CASSYKGAYEQYF. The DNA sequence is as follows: TGTGCCAGCAGTTATAAGGGGGCCTACGAGCAGTACTTC.